Listed here are 27 T cell receptor beta chains from one sample, sequenced in a study of response to subunit inactivated influenza vaccine. Using its own MiXCR run on the RT-PCR reads, TCRdb lists one record per CDR3 protein. In the table there are roughly 670,000 distinct CDR3 sequences, around 13% of which are singletons. The sample here was PBMCs from blood, taken 14 to 15 days before vaccination. The receptors stem from a man aged 50-59 years who received an inactivated influenza vaccine.

The chain recombines TRBV9 with TRBJ1-5; D gene unclear. CDR1 is SGDLS and CDR2 is YYNGEE in the germline V gene. This CDR3 comprises 13 residues. V shed 3 bases and J shed 5 bases, with 9 bases lying between them. CDR3 amino acids: CASSATGDQPQHF. CDR3 sequence (DNA): TGTGCCAGCAGCGCTACCGGGGATCAGCCCCAGCATTTT.

This clonotype turned up a few times. This chain joins TRBV2 and TRBJ2-1; D unresolved. The CDR3 runs 13 residues. V lost 4 bases, J lost 10 bases, and 14 bases lay in between. Germline-derived CDR1 and CDR2 are SNHLY and FYNNEI. The CDR3 region has the DNA TGTGCCAGCAGTGGTCGAGCCGCGCGGGAGCAGTTCTTC. This translates into CASSGRAAREQFF. The full variable domain, in which reference TRBV2 and TRBJ2-1 provide the parts outside the CDR3, is EPEVTQTPSHQVTQMGQEVILRCVPISNHLYFYWYRQILGQKVEFLVSFYNNEISEKSEIFDDQFSVERPDGSNFTLKIRSTKLEDSAMYFCASSGRAAREQFFGPGTRLTVL.

A few counts support this clonotype. V gene TRBV3-1 combines with J gene TRBJ2-2, with 13 nucleotides matching TRBD2. Losses at the gene ends were 1 base for V and 4 bases for J; bases not matched to a gene: 3. The CDR3 is 17 amino acids. Germline V gene sequence: CDR1 LGHDT, CDR2 YNNKEL (reference sequence). The CDR3: CASSQGTSGGPTGELFF. The DNA for the CDR3 is TGTGCCAGCAGCCAAGGGACTAGCGGGGGACCCACCGGGGAGCTGTTTTTT.

The J gene is TRBJ1-6, the V gene TRBV3-1; D not resolved. This CDR3 is 15 amino acids long. The ends were cut back, 5 bases at V and 7 bases at J, with 15 bases in the middle. Germline V gene data show CDR1 as LGHDT and CDR2 as YNNKEL (reference sequence). The CDR3 nucleotides read TGTGCCAGCAGCTCCAGGTACGGGTTGAATTCACCCCTCCACTTT. It specifies CASSSRYGLNSPLHF.

This clonotype occurred many times. The chain links TRBV29-1 to TRBJ2-3; D may be TRBD2 (6 bases). This CDR3 spans 13 amino acids. V was trimmed by 6 bases and J by 1 base, leaving 11 bases between them. Germline loops: CDR1 SQVTM, CDR2 ANQGSEA. CDR3 in DNA: TGCAGCGTGGGCCCGGGAGGCACAGATACGCAGTATTTT. As protein: CSVGPGGTDTQYF.

This clonotype was counted only a few times. This sequence joins TRBV6-2 or TRBV6-3 and TRBJ2-2; D unresolved. Trimming cost V 2 bases and J 0 bases, with 4 bases left between them. This CDR3 contains 14 residues. Germline V gives CDR1 MNHEY, CDR2 SVGEGT. In DNA, the CDR3 is TGTGCCAGCAGTTACATGACGAACACCGGGGAGCTGTTTTTT. Its translation: CASSYMTNTGELFF.

This chain uses TRBV6-1 with TRBJ2-2; a possible D gene is TRBD2 (5 bases). The germline V gene has CDR1 MNHNS and CDR2 SASEGT. The CDR3 covers 14 residues. V gave up 2 bases and J gave up 6 bases, with 10 bases separating them. This CDR3 reads CASSEQGRAGELFF. CDR3 DNA sequence: TGTGCCAGCAGTGAACAAGGGCGGGCCGGGGAGCTGTTTTTT.

This clonotype was observed a handful of times. This chain connects TRBV2 to TRBJ2-5, with D possibly called TRBD1 or TRBD2 (5 bases each). The CDR3 runs 13 residues. CDR1 is SNHLY, CDR2 FYNNEI, per germline. Trimming cost V 5 bases and J 6 bases, with 13 bases left between them. The DNA of the CDR3 is TGTGCCAGCAGTCGGTTAATGGGACAGACCCAGTACTTC. This sequence encodes CASSRLMGQTQYF.

In this sample, this clonotype turned up a few times. The CDR3 DNA sequence: TGCGCCAGCAGCCAACGCCGGACTACCACAGATACGCAGTATTTT. Translating gives CASSQRRTTTDTQYF. The chain carries TRBV4-1 and TRBJ2-3; TRBD2 might be the D (6 bases). V shed 2 bases and J shed 2 bases, with 11 bases lying between them. CDR3 length equals 15 residues. In germline, CDR1 is MGHRA, CDR2 YSYEKL.

This clonotype was recorded a few times. The J gene is TRBJ2-1, the V gene TRBV11-2; 9 nucleotides align to TRBD2. CDR3 size: 15 residues. With V trimmed by 3 bases and J by 4 bases, 4 bases remained unmatched. The germline V gene has CDR1 SGHAT and CDR2 FQNNGV. The chain's CDR3 is CASSFAGGLYNEQFF. Written as DNA, the CDR3 is TGTGCCAGCAGCTTTGCGGGGGGGCTTTACAATGAGCAGTTCTTC.

This clonotype was detected a few times. V gene TRBV7-2 combines with J gene TRBJ2-7; maybe TRBD2 (5 bases). This CDR3 has 14 amino acids. The ends were cut back, 7 bases at V and 1 base at J, with 14 bases in the middle. CDR1 and CDR2 from the germline V gene are SGHTA and FQGNSA. CDR3 nucleotides: TGTGCCAGCACCCCCCGGGGTGATTCCTACGAGCAGTACTTC. It specifies CASTPRGDSYEQYF.

This clonotype was recorded a few times. The chain couples TRBV12-3 or TRBV12-4 to TRBJ2-3, with unresolved D. The CDR3 spans 15 residues. The V and J ends lost 2 bases and 2 bases respectively, with 11 bases between them. CDR3 loop: CASSLWQKVTDTQYF. The CDR3 DNA is TGTGCCAGCAGTTTATGGCAGAAAGTCACAGATACGCAGTATTTT.

The gene calls are TRBV20-1 and TRBJ2-7; D tentatively fits TRBD1 or TRBD2 (7 bases each). CDR1 and CDR2 (germline): DFQATT, SNEGSKA (reference sequence). With 0 bases removed from V and 4 bases from J, the gap between germline ends came to 13 bases. The CDR3 is made up of 14 amino acids. The CDR3 DNA is TGCAGTGCTAGAGATTCAGGGGGGGCGTACGAGCAGTACTTC. Translating it yields CSARDSGGAYEQYF.

The J gene is TRBJ2-1, the V gene TRBV12-5; D call uncertain. The germline V and J ends were trimmed by 1 base and 0 bases, with 7 bases remaining between them. CDR1 is LGHNT and CDR2 is FRNRAP in the germline V gene. The CDR3 totals 15 residues. CDR3 DNA: TGTGCTAGTGGTTTGGGACTCAGCTCCTACAATGAGCAGTTCTTC. Protein sequence: CASGLGLSSYNEQFF. Combining the CDR3 with reference TRBV12-5 and TRBJ2-1 gives the whole variable domain DARVTQTPRHKVTEMGQEVTMRCQPILGHNTVFWYRQTMMQGLELLAYFRNRAPLDDSGMPKDRFSAEMPDATLATLKIQPSEPRDSAVYFCASGLGLSSYNEQFFGPGTRLTVL.

Concerning this clonotype itself: A much larger clone differs from this one at a single base, so this may be a read error. The chain has TRBV20-1 and TRBJ2-3; the D gene is possibly TRBD1 (6 bases). Looked up from germline, CDR1 is DFQATT and CDR2 is SNEGSKA (reference sequence). Trimming stripped 5 bases from V and 1 base from J, with 10 bases between. The length of the CDR3 is 13 residues. The CDR3 nucleotides read TGCAGTGCTCACTCAGGGGGCACAGATACGCAGTATTTT. It codes for CSAHSGGTDTQYF.

This clonotype has a count of ten or more. This CDR3 reads CASSLGQGINNEQFF. The CDR3 DNA follows: TGCGCCAGCAGCTTGGGCCAGGGGATTAACAATGAGCAGTTCTTC. The chain is built from TRBV5-1 and TRBJ2-1, with TRBD1 as a possible D gene (6 bases). The CDR3 consists of 15 residues. The V end was cut by 0 bases, the J end by 5 bases, with 12 bases between. The germline V gene encodes CDR1 SGHRS and CDR2 YFSETQ. The full variable domain, rest sourced from reference TRBV5-1 and TRBJ2-1, is KAGVTQTPRYLIKTRGQQVTLSCSPISGHRSVSWYQQTPGQGLQFLFEYFSETQRNKGNFPGRFSGRQFSNSRSEMNVSTLELGDSALYLCASSLGQGINNEQFFGPGTRLTVL.

CDR3 bases: TGTGCCAGCAGCCCGAGGGTAGGACAGGGGATTTATGGCTACACCTTC. Translating gives CASSPRVGQGIYGYTF. The chain links TRBV7-9 to TRBJ1-2; 9 bases agree with TRBD1. This CDR3 comprises 16 residues. The trim removed 5 bases at V and 5 bases at J, leaving 12 bases unmatched. Per germline, CDR1 SEHNR and CDR2 FQNEAQ (reference sequence).

This sequence joins TRBV9 and TRBJ1-2, with D tentatively TRBD1 (6 bases). CDR3 length: 15 amino acids. CDR1 SGDLS and CDR2 YYNGEE come from the germline V gene. Trimming took 4 bases from V and 0 from J, leaving 13 bases between them. The CDR3 protein is CASSLRQASNYGYTF. CDR3 nucleotide sequence: TGTGCCAGCAGCCTAAGACAGGCGTCTAACTATGGCTACACCTTC.

CDR3 sequence: CASSQTTGTPLHF. In DNA, the CDR3 is TGTGCCAGCAGTCAAACTACAGGGACACCCCTCCACTTT. The chain links TRBV7-9 to TRBJ1-6; perhaps TRBD1 as D (6 bases). CDR3 length: 13 amino acids. Germline V gene sequence: CDR1 SEHNR, CDR2 FQNEAQ (reference sequence). Trimming left V 6 bases short and J 11 bases short, with 14 bases between.

This rearrangement joins TRBV25-1 to TRBJ2-3; D remains ambiguous. V dropped 2 bases and J dropped 2 bases, with 8 bases sitting between them. From germline, CDR1 is MGHDK and CDR2 SYGVNS. The length of the CDR3 is 14 residues. The chain's CDR3 is CASSEVRYTDTQYF. The DNA of the CDR3 is TGTGCCAGCAGTGAAGTGCGATACACAGATACGCAGTATTTT.

This clonotype was observed a handful of times. The chain couples TRBV4-3 to TRBJ2-5; D gene unclear. Germline V gene lookup returns CDR1 LGHNA and CDR2 YSLEER. The CDR3 has 16 amino acids. The germline V and J ends were trimmed by 2 bases and 2 bases, with 15 bases remaining between them. CDR3 nucleotides: TGCGCCAGCAGCCAAACCTACCGACTTCCTCAAGAGACCCAGTACTTC. Protein sequence: CASSQTYRLPQETQYF.

The gene calls are TRBV4-2 and TRBJ2-7; unclear D gene. V was clipped by 1 base and J by 6 bases, with 10 bases between them. In germline, CDR1 is LGHNA, CDR2 YNFKEQ. The CDR3 is made up of 13 amino acids. CDR3 DNA: TGTGCCAGCAGCCAAGGCTCCAACGGCGAGCAGTACTTC. As protein: CASSQGSNGEQYF.

The CDR3 DNA follows: TGTGCCAGCAGCACAACCCCCACCGGGACTATATACGAGCAGTACTTC. Translated, it gives CASSTTPTGTIYEQYF. This chain links TRBV12-3 or TRBV12-4 with TRBJ2-7, with 7 bases aligning to TRBD2. With V trimmed by 6 bases and J by 4 bases, 15 bases remained unmatched. The CDR3 covers 16 residues.

The CDR3 DNA reads TGTGCCAGCAGTTTCCAGGAGGGCAGTTGGGAGACCCAGTACTTC. Translation gives CASSFQEGSWETQYF. The chain has TRBV6-5 and TRBJ2-5, with a possible D match to TRBD2 (6 bases). The CDR3 is 15 residues long. V lost 4 bases to trimming and J lost 5 bases, with 17 bases between them. Germline V gives CDR1 MNHEY, CDR2 SVGAGI.

This chain links TRBV6-6 with TRBJ2-7; 7 nucleotides line up with TRBD1. This CDR3 has 13 amino acids. Germline CDR1 reads MNHNY; CDR2 reads SVGAGI (reference sequence). After removal of 8 bases from V and 1 base from J, the junction contained 5 bases not matched to a gene. The CDR3 region has the DNA TGTGCCAGCGGGCACAGGGGTTCCTACGAGCAGTACTTC. It is translated as CASGHRGSYEQYF.

The count of this clonotype is one. A much bigger clone sits one base away, suggesting this may be a read error. V and J are TRBV20-1 and TRBJ2-1, with 8 bases matching TRBD2. The CDR3 extends over 16 amino acids. The V gene's germline CDR1 is DFQATT and CDR2 SNEGSKA (reference sequence). The CDR3, as DNA: TGCTGTGCTAGAGATGTTAGCGGGACCACCTACAATGAGCAGTTCTTC. It encodes CCARDVSGTTYNEQFF.

The J gene is TRBJ1-2, the V gene TRBV6-5; 9 positions match TRBD1. V was pared by 5 bases and J by 4 bases, with 5 bases of the junction left unmatched. The germline V gene has CDR1 MNHEY and CDR2 SVGAGI. CDR3 size: 14 residues. The chain's CDR3 is CASSNYRGPYGYTF. The CDR3 DNA is TGTGCCAGCAGTAACTACAGGGGGCCCTATGGCTACACCTTC.